These 17 T cell receptor beta chains came from one sample sequenced in a study of T cells expressing NK-cell markers. TCRdb re-called the 5' RACE reads; one entry per CDR3 protein, DNA not given. This table lists 350,000 to 400,000 distinct CDR3 sequences. Material: blood T cells: a sorted CD56 or NKG2C T cell subset, CD4+ or CD8+ T cells, or bulk PBMC T cells (not recorded which). The receptors stem from a woman in her forties or fifties in good health.

The chain joins TRBV27 to TRBJ1-5; TCRdb's D call, TRBD1, is unchecked because there is no DNA. Germline CDR1 reads MNHEY; CDR2 reads SMNVEV (reference sequence). This CDR3 is 14 amino acids long. The CDR3 region is CASSAGTSNQPQHF.

The rearrangement links TRBV24-1 to TRBJ2-1; the D gene TCRdb calls, TRBD2, cannot be checked with no DNA. Germline CDR1 and CDR2: KGHDR and SFDVKD. This CDR3 region has 14 residues. CDR3 residues: CATSLGLGVNEQFF.

The gene calls are TRBV9 and TRBJ2-7. Germline V gene lookup returns CDR1 SGDLS and CDR2 YYNGEE. This CDR3 has 14 amino acids. This CDR3 reads CASSVEDSSYEQYF.

The chain is built from TRBV7-6 and TRBJ1-2; TCRdb selects TRBD1, and the lack of DNA leaves this call unchecked. Germline loops: CDR1 SGHVS, CDR2 FNYEAQ. The CDR3 consists of 16 residues. CDR3 region: CASSLGSGQGSGGYTF.

V usage is TRBV19 and J usage is TRBJ2-3; TCRdb's D gene call, TRBD1, goes unchecked for lack of DNA. CDR3 length equals 16 residues. Germline V gene lookup returns CDR1 LNHDA and CDR2 SQIVND (reference sequence). Here the CDR3 reads CASSLPPGQGTDTQYF.

This rearrangement joins TRBV10-2 to TRBJ2-5; TCRdb names TRBD1, which stays unverified in the absence of DNA. The CDR3 is 14 amino acids. Germline V gene data show CDR1 as WSHSY and CDR2 as SAAADI. The chain's CDR3 is CASKYGGGEETQYF.

The CDR3 spells CASRLGRGTGGEKLFF. The chain uses TRBV11-2 and TRBJ1-4; the D call from TCRdb, TRBD1, cannot be confirmed without DNA. CDR3 length equals 16 residues. Germline loops: CDR1 SGHAT, CDR2 FQNNGV.

The rearrangement links TRBV11-2 to TRBJ2-7; the D gene TCRdb calls, TRBD1, cannot be checked with no DNA. Germline V gives CDR1 SGHAT, CDR2 FQNNGV. The CDR3 runs 19 residues. CDR3: CASSLPLSVGQGRPGEQYF. Full variable domain (outside the CDR3, taken from reference TRBV11-2 and TRBJ2-7): EAGVAQSPRYKIIEKRQSVAFWCNPISGHATLYWYQQILGQGPKLLIQFQNNGVVDDSQLPKDRFSAERLKGVDSTLKIQPAKLEDSAVYLCASSLPLSVGQGRPGEQYFGPGTRLTVT.

This chain connects TRBV5-1 to TRBJ2-2; TCRdb returns TRBD1, unconfirmable since there is no DNA. Germline V gene lookup returns CDR1 SGHRS and CDR2 YFSETQ. This CDR3 is 14 amino acids long. The CDR3 is CASSLDGGTGELFF.

The V and J genes are TRBV5-1 and TRBJ2-1; as DNA is missing, the TRBD1 call by TCRdb cannot be tested. Germline CDR1 SGHRS, CDR2 YFSETQ. The length of the CDR3 is 15 residues. This CDR3 reads CASKVVQGASNEQFF.

V and J are TRBV28 and TRBJ2-4; the D gene TCRdb calls, TRBD2, cannot be checked with no DNA. The germline V gene encodes CDR1 MDHEN and CDR2 SYDVKM. The CDR3 length is 12 residues. The CDR3 sequence is CASSFRGNIQYF. The entire variable domain, with the rest obtained from reference TRBV28 and TRBJ2-4, is as follows: DVKVTQSSRYLVKRTGEKVFLECVQDMDHENMFWYRQDPGLGLRLIYFSYDVKMKEKGDIPEGYSVSREKKERFSLILESASTNQTSMYLCASSFRGNIQYFGAGTRLSVL.

The CDR3 is CASSPGQTVDEQYF. The chain links TRBV7-9 to TRBJ2-7; TCRdb calls TRBD1, which cannot be checked without DNA. This CDR3 has 14 residues. Germline V CDR1 and CDR2: SEHNR, FQNEAQ (reference sequence).

The rearrangement uses TRBV7-2 and TRBJ2-3; TCRdb calls TRBD2, which cannot be checked without DNA. This CDR3 contains 14 residues. From germline, CDR1 is SGHTA and CDR2 FQGNSA. CDR3: CASSLTQRPDTQYF.

This sequence joins TRBV29-1 and TRBJ1-1. This CDR3 is built from 13 residues. Germline V gene sequence: CDR1 SQVTM, CDR2 ANQGSEA. Here the CDR3 reads CSVELSVNTEAFF. The complete variable domain, with remaining parts taken from reference TRBV29-1 and TRBJ1-1, reads SAVISQKPSRDICQRGTSLTIQCQVDSQVTMMFWYRQQPGQSLTLIATANQGSEATYESGFVIDKFPISRPNLTFSTLTVSNMSPEDSSIYLCSVELSVNTEAFFGQGTRLTVV.

The rearrangement joins TRBV6-1 to TRBJ2-7; TCRdb outputs TRBD1, but without DNA this stays unchecked. CDR1 and CDR2 (germline): MNHNS, SASEGT. The CDR3 consists of 11 residues. CDR3 residues: CASTGTDEQYF.

V is TRBV18 and J is TRBJ2-7. Germline CDR1 is KGHSH and CDR2 is LQKENI. The CDR3 length is 14 residues. CDR3 protein: CASSPPGVGVEQYF.

This chain joins TRBV2 and TRBJ2-1; TCRdb indicates TRBD1, and absent DNA this call remains unverified. This CDR3 contains 15 residues. Germline lookup yields CDR1 SNHLY and CDR2 FYNNEI. This CDR3 reads CASSAPGTTIPEQFF.